Presented here are 10 T cell receptor beta chains from one specimen sequenced in a study of early T cells in non-severe SARS-CoV-2 infection. From the 5' RACE reads, TCRdb called clonotypes with MiXCR, one entry per CDR3 protein. The sample lists roughly 51,000 distinct CDR3 sequences, 11% occurring once. Input material: whole blood. The source is an adult who was a healthcare worker with PCR-confirmed SARS-CoV-2 infection or an uninfected control (not recorded which).

This clonotype was observed many times. V and J are TRBV28 and TRBJ2-6; the D gene could be TRBD1 or TRBD2 (5 bases each). V lost 6 bases to trimming and J lost 2 bases, with 8 bases between them. Germline CDR1 is MDHEN and CDR2 is SYDVKM. The CDR3 spans 14 residues. CDR3 nucleotide sequence: TGTGCCAGCAGCGGGACCGCTGGGGCCAACGTCCTGACTTTC. It is translated as CASSGTAGANVLTF.

This clonotype showed up many times. The V gene is TRBV20-1, the J gene TRBJ1-1, with 7 bases identical to TRBD1. Germline trimming cut 0 bases from V and 0 bases from J; bases unmatched to any gene: 1. There are 14 residues in the CDR3. The germline CDR1 and CDR2 sequences are DFQATT and SNEGSKA (reference sequence). Written as DNA, the CDR3 is TGCAGTGCTAGAGAAACAGGGGTGAACACTGAAGCTTTCTTT. Protein product: CSARETGVNTEAFF.

The rearrangement uses TRBV20-1 and TRBJ2-1; 11 bases agree with TRBD2. V shed 3 bases, J shed 1 base, and the junction held 11 bases outside the gene matches. CDR1 DFQATT and CDR2 SNEGSKA come from the germline V gene (reference sequence). CDR3 length: 18 amino acids. CDR3: CSARGTASGGSSYNEQFF. Written as DNA, the CDR3 is TGCAGTGCTAGGGGTACGGCTAGCGGGGGGTCATCCTACAATGAGCAGTTCTTC.

This clonotype was counted many times. The genes are TRBV27 and TRBJ1-5, with a possible D match to TRBD1 (6 bases). CDR1 MNHEY and CDR2 SMNVEV come from the germline V gene (reference sequence). Trimming removed 5 bases from V and 2 bases from J, with 16 bases in between. The CDR3 is 16 amino acids. The CDR3 sequence is CASSPGALGGNQPQHF. The CDR3 nucleotides read TGTGCCAGCAGTCCAGGGGCCCTAGGGGGCAATCAGCCCCAGCATTTT.

The chain combines TRBV10-3 with TRBJ2-7; D might be TRBD2 (6 bases). Germline assignment: CDR1 ENHRY and CDR2 SYGVKD. The V end was cut by 5 bases, the J end by 0 bases, with 11 bases between. The CDR3 runs to 14 residues. CDR3 sequence reads: CAISSGLDSYEQYF. In DNA form, the CDR3 reads TGTGCCATCAGTTCGGGACTTGACTCCTACGAGCAGTACTTC.

The chain links TRBV10-2 to TRBJ2-7; a possible D gene is TRBD1 (5 bases). The CDR3 is 16 residues long. V dropped 0 bases and J dropped 6 bases, with 18 bases sitting between them. Germline CDR1 reads WSHSY; CDR2 reads SAAADI. The DNA for the CDR3 is TGCGCCAGCAGTGAGTCGAGGCCGCGGCAGGGTCTCGAGCAGTACTTC. Its protein product is CASSESRPRQGLEQYF.

At least ten counts were recorded for this clonotype. The chain combines TRBV4-1 with TRBJ2-7; 8 bases are shared with TRBD1. V shed 4 bases and J 1 base; nucleotides not matched to a gene: 6. The germline V gene has CDR1 MGHRA and CDR2 YSYEKL. The CDR3 is 15 amino acids. The CDR3, as DNA: TGCGCCAGCAGCCCCAGGGGGCATGGATCCTACGAGCAGTACTTC. This sequence encodes CASSPRGHGSYEQYF.

There are a few counts of this clonotype. The chain couples TRBV27 to TRBJ1-4; D gene ambiguous. The CDR3 loop spans 15 amino acids. CDR1 and CDR2 (germline): MNHEY, SMNVEV (reference sequence). V was trimmed by 4 bases and J by 8 bases, leaving 17 bases between them. The CDR3 nucleotides read TGTGCCAGCAGTTCCATACTCGGCTACAACGAAAAACTGTTTTTT. Protein: CASSSILGYNEKLFF.

The rearrangement uses TRBV5-1 and TRBJ2-5, with D possibly being TRBD1 or TRBD2 (6 bases each). The CDR3 contains 15 residues. Germline V lookup: CDR1 SGHRS, CDR2 YFSETQ. Trimming took off 0 bases at V and 1 base at J, with 10 bases between the two ends. The DNA for the CDR3 is TGCGCCAGCAGCTTGGTTGAGGGGGGCCAAGAGACCCAGTACTTC. Translating it yields CASSLVEGGQETQYF.

This clonotype was seen only a few times. The chain is built from TRBV11-1 and TRBJ2-7; 7 positions agree with TRBD1. With 1 base clipped from V and 0 bases from J, the junction kept 6 bases outside the gene matches. The CDR3 contains 16 residues. Germline V gives CDR1 SGHAT, CDR2 FQDESV (reference sequence). The CDR3 loop reads CASSLVGTASSYEQYF. The DNA for the CDR3 is TGTGCCAGCAGCTTAGTCGGGACAGCATCCTCCTACGAGCAGTACTTC.